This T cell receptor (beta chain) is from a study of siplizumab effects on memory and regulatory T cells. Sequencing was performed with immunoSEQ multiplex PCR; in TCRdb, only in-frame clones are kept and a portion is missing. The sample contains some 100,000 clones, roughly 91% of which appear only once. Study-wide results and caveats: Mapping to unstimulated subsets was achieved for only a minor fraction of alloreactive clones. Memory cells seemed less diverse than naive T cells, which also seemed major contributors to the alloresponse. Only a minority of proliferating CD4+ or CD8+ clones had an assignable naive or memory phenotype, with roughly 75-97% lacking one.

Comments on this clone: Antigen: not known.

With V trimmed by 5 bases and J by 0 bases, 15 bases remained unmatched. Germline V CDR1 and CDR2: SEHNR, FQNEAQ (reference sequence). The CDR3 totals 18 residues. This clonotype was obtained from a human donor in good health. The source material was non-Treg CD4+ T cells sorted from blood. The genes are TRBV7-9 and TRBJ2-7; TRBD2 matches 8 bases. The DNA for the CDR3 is TGTGCCAGCAGCCAAAGCCGAGGACTAGCCGACTCCTCCTACGAGCAGTACTTC. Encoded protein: CASSQSRGLADSSYEQYF.